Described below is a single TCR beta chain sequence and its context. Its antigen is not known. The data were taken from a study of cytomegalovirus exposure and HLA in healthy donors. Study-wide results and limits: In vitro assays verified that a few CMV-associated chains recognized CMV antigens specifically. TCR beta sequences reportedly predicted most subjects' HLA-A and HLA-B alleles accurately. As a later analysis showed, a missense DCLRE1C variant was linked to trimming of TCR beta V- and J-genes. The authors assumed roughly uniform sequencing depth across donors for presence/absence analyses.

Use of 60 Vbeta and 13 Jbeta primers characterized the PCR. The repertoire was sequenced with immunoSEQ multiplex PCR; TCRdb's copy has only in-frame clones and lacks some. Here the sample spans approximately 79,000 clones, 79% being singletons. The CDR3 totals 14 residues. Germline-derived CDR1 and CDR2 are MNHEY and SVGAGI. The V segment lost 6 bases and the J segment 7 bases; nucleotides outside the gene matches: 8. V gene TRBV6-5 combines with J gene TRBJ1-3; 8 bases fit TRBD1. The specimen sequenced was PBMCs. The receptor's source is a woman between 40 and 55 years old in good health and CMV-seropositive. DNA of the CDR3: TGTGCCAGCAGGCGACGGACAGGGTCGAACACCATATATTTT. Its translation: CASRRRTGSNTIYF.